These 31 T cell receptor beta chains originate from one sample sequenced in a study of monozygotic twins with inflammatory bowel disease. TCRdb reworked the 5' RACE reads into one entry per CDR3 protein, no DNA. This sample's table reports 200,000 to 250,000 distinct CDR3 sequences. The sample comprised blood. Receptors originate from a human donor with ulcerative colitis or Crohn's disease, or a healthy co-twin of an affected twin (not recorded which).

The V and J genes are TRBV4-1 and TRBJ1-5; TCRdb indicates TRBD1, and absent DNA this call remains unverified. The CDR3 is made up of 17 amino acids. Looked up from germline, CDR1 is MGHRA and CDR2 is YSYEKL. The CDR3 sequence: CASSEEQGPTSNQPQHF.

V gene TRBV6-1 combines with J gene TRBJ1-1. CDR1 and CDR2 (germline): MNHNS, SASEGT. The CDR3 contains 14 residues. This CDR3 reads CASSERRAYAEAFF.

The J gene is TRBJ2-5, the V gene TRBV28; TCRdb proposes TRBD1, but this gene call is untestable without DNA. CDR1 MDHEN and CDR2 SYDVKM come from the germline V gene. CDR3 length: 14 residues. CDR3 in amino acids: CASMIRQGRETQYF.

The rearrangement joins TRBV11-1 to TRBJ1-2; the D gene TCRdb calls, TRBD1, cannot be checked with no DNA. The CDR3 has 18 amino acids. The germline CDR1 and CDR2 sequences are SGHAT and FQDESV (reference sequence). CDR3 residues: CASTLPPGTASSSYGYTF.

The chain employs TRBV12-3 or TRBV12-4 and TRBJ2-2. This CDR3 region has 12 residues. This CDR3 reads CASSVSTGERFF.

The chain uses TRBV28 and TRBJ2-6; TCRdb's D call of TRBD1 is untestable without DNA. Germline V CDR1 and CDR2: MDHEN, SYDVKM. The CDR3 has 17 amino acids. This chain's CDR3 is CASSPAQPPSGANVLTF.

This rearrangement joins TRBV20-1 to TRBJ2-2; checking the TCRdb D call of TRBD1 is not possible without DNA. CDR1 is DFQATT and CDR2 is SNEGSKA in the germline V gene (reference sequence). The length of the CDR3 is 14 residues. CDR3 protein: CSAPDRASTGELFF.

The V and J genes are TRBV19 and TRBJ1-2; as DNA is missing, the TRBD1 call by TCRdb cannot be tested. The CDR3 totals 14 residues. Germline V gene data show CDR1 as LNHDA and CDR2 as SQIVND (reference sequence). CDR3 amino acids: CASSPSGQNYGYTF.

CDR3 protein: CASSPTWQGMGNEQFF. J is TRBJ2-1 and V is TRBV9; the D call of TRBD1 rests on TCRdb alone, since no DNA is present to check it. This CDR3 has 16 residues. Germline-derived CDR1 and CDR2 are SGDLS and YYNGEE.

The chain combines TRBV10-3 with TRBJ2-5; the D gene TCRdb calls, TRBD1, cannot be checked with no DNA. CDR3 size: 13 residues. The germline V gene has CDR1 ENHRY and CDR2 SYGVKD. The chain's CDR3 is CAISEGAEETQYF.

V and J are TRBV29-1 and TRBJ2-1; the D call from TCRdb, TRBD2, cannot be confirmed without DNA. This CDR3 comprises 14 residues. Germline CDR1 and CDR2: SQVTM and ANQGSEA. The CDR3 sequence: CSATQLAGGNEQFF.

This CDR3 is CASSPGGGGNSPLHF. V is TRBV4-3 and J is TRBJ1-6. The V gene's germline CDR1 is LGHNA and CDR2 YSLEER. This CDR3 has 15 residues.

This chain connects TRBV4-1 to TRBJ2-5; TCRdb returns TRBD1, unconfirmable since there is no DNA. Germline V lookup: CDR1 MGHRA, CDR2 YSYEKL. The CDR3 is 19 amino acids. The CDR3 here is CASSHPDPGTVGKQETQYF.

This chain uses TRBV27 with TRBJ1-2; TCRdb's D call, TRBD1, is unchecked because there is no DNA. The CDR3 has 15 residues. Germline CDR1 is MNHEY and CDR2 is SMNVEV (reference sequence). CDR3 sequence: CASSPTPTGVAGYTF.

This chain uses TRBV5-1 with TRBJ2-7; TCRdb gives TRBD1 as the D gene, but with no DNA this cannot be confirmed. Germline values: CDR1 SGHRS, CDR2 YFSETQ. This CDR3 has 15 amino acids. This CDR3 is CASRYSDRAWDEQYF.

This chain connects TRBV3-1 to TRBJ2-2. Germline loops: CDR1 LGHDT, CDR2 YNNKEL (reference sequence). CDR3 length equals 14 residues. This chain's CDR3 is CACSQLANTGELFF.

V is TRBV9 and J is TRBJ2-3; the D gene TCRdb calls, TRBD2, cannot be checked with no DNA. CDR3 length: 15 residues. Germline CDR1 is SGDLS and CDR2 is YYNGEE. The CDR3 region is CASSVVSGPPDTQYF.

V usage is TRBV7-2 and J usage is TRBJ1-4. Per the germline V gene, CDR1 is SGHTA and CDR2 is FQGNSA. This CDR3 has 14 residues. Here the CDR3 reads CASGSDRFNEKLFF.

The J gene is TRBJ2-7, the V gene TRBV27; TCRdb's D gene call, TRBD1, goes unchecked for lack of DNA. The CDR3 is 14 amino acids. Per the germline V gene, CDR1 is MNHEY and CDR2 is SMNVEV (reference sequence). The CDR3 region is CATRAGTGDYEQYF.

The genes are TRBV18 and TRBJ2-1. Germline values: CDR1 KGHSH, CDR2 LQKENI. This CDR3 has 13 residues. CDR3 in amino acids: CASSPQDYNEQFF.

V is TRBV12-3 or TRBV12-4 and J is TRBJ1-3. The CDR3 extends over 12 amino acids. The CDR3 loop reads CASKGSGNTIYF.

This chain links TRBV12-3 or TRBV12-4 with TRBJ1-2. The CDR3 runs to 16 residues. CDR3: CASSLLQVEAAYGYTF.

The rearrangement links TRBV7-2 to TRBJ2-1; the D call from TCRdb, TRBD2, cannot be confirmed without DNA. CDR1 and CDR2 from the germline V gene are SGHTA and FQGNSA. The CDR3 totals 16 residues. The CDR3 here is CASSFRLAGVYNEQFF.

This chain joins TRBV4-3 and TRBJ2-1. Germline V gene sequence: CDR1 LGHNA, CDR2 YSLEER. The CDR3 covers 15 residues. CDR3 amino acids: CASSQDWTGYNEQFF.

The rearrangement joins TRBV28 to TRBJ1-2. Germline lookup yields CDR1 MDHEN and CDR2 SYDVKM. The CDR3 has 13 residues. CDR3 region: CASSSVQNYGYTF.

This chain joins TRBV19 and TRBJ1-1; TCRdb lists TRBD1, though no DNA is available to test this call. Germline loops: CDR1 LNHDA, CDR2 SQIVND (reference sequence). The CDR3 is 14 residues long. The CDR3 spells CASRTGQSITEAFF.

The chain combines TRBV5-5 with TRBJ2-7; absent DNA, TCRdb's TRBD1 call cannot be checked. Germline CDR1 reads SGHKS; CDR2 reads YYEKEE (reference sequence). This CDR3 has 14 amino acids. The chain's CDR3 is CASSFQGQVNEQYF. Using reference TRBV5-5 and TRBJ2-7 for the parts outside the CDR3, the full variable domain is DAGVTQSPTHLIKTRGQQVTLRCSPISGHKSVSWYQQVLGQGPQFIFQYYEKEERGRGNFPDRFSARQFPNYSSELNVNALLLGDSALYLCASSFQGQVNEQYFGPGTRLTVT.

The chain uses TRBV3-1 and TRBJ1-1. Germline CDR1 reads LGHDT; CDR2 reads YNNKEL (reference sequence). This CDR3 contains 15 residues. Here the CDR3 reads CASSQGSRSNTEAFF.

This chain links TRBV5-4 with TRBJ2-7. CDR1 is SGHNT, CDR2 YYREEE, per germline (reference sequence). CDR3 length: 17 residues. CDR3 protein: CASSWGAPGGTPYEQYF.

The chain links TRBV6-1 to TRBJ1-4. Germline CDR1 is MNHNS and CDR2 is SASEGT. CDR3 size: 12 residues. CDR3 in amino acids: CASKGFSEKLFF.

V is TRBV11-2 and J is TRBJ2-4; the TCRdb call, TRBD2, lacks DNA for checking. Germline CDR1 is SGHAT and CDR2 is FQNNGV. The CDR3 is 21 amino acids. CDR3: CSSSPRLAGGPGPLAKNIQYF.